Reported below is one T cell receptor (beta chain). This CDR3 is built from 11 residues. V lost 5 bases to trimming and J lost 4 bases, with 9 bases between them. Germline V lookup: CDR1 DFQATT, CDR2 SNEGSKA (reference sequence). This sample is part of a study of blood T cell repertoires in COVID-19. Study background: Sites in the United States, Italy and Spain provided acute and convalescent COVID-19 samples. PBMCs, B-cell-depleted T cells, or T cells were the source of the cDNA or gDNA that made up the material.

The protocol was immunoSEQ multiplex PCR, while the TCRdb copy is restricted to in-frame clones and leaves out a portion. The repertoire has hundreds of thousands of clones, 75% to 90% of them found once; the top ten carry roughly 2.1%. The sequenced sample was peripheral blood. This receptor was identified in a man aged 18 to 35 with active or convalescent COVID-19. The chain combines TRBV20-1 with TRBJ2-7, with D maybe TRBD2 (5 bases). The CDR3 nucleotides are TGCAGTGCTCACGAGCGGTACGAGCAGTACTTC. Amino acid sequence: CSAHERYEQYF.